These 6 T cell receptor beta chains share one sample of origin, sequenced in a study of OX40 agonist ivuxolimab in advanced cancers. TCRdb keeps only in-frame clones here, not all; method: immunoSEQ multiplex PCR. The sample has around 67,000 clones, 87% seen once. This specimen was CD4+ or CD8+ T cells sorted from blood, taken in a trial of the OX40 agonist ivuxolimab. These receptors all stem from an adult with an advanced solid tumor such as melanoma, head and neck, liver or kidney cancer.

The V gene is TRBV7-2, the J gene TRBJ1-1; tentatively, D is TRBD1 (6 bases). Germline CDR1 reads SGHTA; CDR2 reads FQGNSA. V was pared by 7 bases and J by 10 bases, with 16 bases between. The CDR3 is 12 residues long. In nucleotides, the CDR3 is TGTGCCAGCAACAATCCAGGGGAGGTAGCTTTCTTT. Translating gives CASNNPGEVAFF.

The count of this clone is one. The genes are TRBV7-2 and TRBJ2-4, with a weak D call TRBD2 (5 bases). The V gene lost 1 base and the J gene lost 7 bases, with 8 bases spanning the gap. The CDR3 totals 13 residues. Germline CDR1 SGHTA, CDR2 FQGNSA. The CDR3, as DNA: TGTGCCAGCAGCTTAGGAGGAGGTAACATTCAGTACTTC. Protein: CASSLGGGNIQYF.

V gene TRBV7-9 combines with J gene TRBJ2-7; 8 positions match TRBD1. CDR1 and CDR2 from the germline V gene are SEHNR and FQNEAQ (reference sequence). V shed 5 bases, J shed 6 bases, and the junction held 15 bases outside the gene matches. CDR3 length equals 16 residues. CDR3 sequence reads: CASSHQGASKVGEQYF. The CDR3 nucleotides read TGTGCCAGCAGCCACCAGGGGGCTTCGAAGGTGGGCGAGCAGTACTTC.

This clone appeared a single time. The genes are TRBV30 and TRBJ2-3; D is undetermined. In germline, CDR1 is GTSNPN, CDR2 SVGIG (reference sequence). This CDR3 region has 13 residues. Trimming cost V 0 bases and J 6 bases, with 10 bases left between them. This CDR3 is CAWSVSYKDTQYF. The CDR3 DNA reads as TGTGCCTGGAGTGTTTCCTATAAGGATACGCAGTATTTT.

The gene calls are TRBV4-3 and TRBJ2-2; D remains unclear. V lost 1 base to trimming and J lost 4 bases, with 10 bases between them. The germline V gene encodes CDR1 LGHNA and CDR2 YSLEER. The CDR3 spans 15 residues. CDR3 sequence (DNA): TGCGCCAGCAGCCAAGGACAAGGGTTCACCGGGGAGCTGTTTTTT. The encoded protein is CASSQGQGFTGELFF.

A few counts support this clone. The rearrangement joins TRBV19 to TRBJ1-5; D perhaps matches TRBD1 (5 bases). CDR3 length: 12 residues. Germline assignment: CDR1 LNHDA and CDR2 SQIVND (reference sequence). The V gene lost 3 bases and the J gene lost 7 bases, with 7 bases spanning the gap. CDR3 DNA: TGTGCCAGTAGTATTTGGGGGCAGCCCCAGCATTTT. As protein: CASSIWGQPQHF.